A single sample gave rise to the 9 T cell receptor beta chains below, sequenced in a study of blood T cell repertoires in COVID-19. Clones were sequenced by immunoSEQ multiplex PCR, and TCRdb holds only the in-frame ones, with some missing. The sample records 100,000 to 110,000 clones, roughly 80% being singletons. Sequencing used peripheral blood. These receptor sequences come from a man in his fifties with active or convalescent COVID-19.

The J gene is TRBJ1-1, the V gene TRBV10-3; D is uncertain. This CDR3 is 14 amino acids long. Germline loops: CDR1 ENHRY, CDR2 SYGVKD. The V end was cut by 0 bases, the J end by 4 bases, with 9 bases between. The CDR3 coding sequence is TGTGCCATCAGTGAGTCGGCGGGAGCCACTGAAGCTTTCTTT. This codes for CAISESAGATEAFF.

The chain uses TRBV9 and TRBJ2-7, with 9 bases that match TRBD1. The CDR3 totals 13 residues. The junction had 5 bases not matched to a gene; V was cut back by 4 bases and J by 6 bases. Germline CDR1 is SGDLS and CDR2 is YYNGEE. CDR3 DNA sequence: TGTGCCAGCAGCCCCGACAGGGGGAGCGAGCAGTACTTC. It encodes CASSPDRGSEQYF.

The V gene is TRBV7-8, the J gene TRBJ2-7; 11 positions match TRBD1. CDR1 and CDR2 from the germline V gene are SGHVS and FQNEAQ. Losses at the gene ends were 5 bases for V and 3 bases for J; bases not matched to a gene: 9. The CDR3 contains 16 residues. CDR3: CASSATGTGGGYEQYF. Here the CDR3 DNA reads TGTGCCAGCAGCGCTACCGGGACAGGGGGAGGCTACGAGCAGTACTTC.

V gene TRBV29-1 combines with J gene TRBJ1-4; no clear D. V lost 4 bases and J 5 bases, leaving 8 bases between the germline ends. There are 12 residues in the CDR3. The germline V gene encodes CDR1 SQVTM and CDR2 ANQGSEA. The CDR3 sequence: CSVGGSNEKLFF. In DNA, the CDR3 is TGCAGCGTTGGAGGGAGCAATGAAAAACTGTTTTTT. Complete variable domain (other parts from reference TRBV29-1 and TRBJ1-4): SAVISQKPSRDICQRGTSLTIQCQVDSQVTMMFWYRQQPGQSLTLIATANQGSEATYESGFVIDKFPISRPNLTFSTLTVSNMSPEDSSIYLCSVGGSNEKLFFGSGTQLSVL.

Written as DNA, the CDR3 is TGTGCCAGCAGCTTCGCGGGACCAAGGACTGAGCAGTTCTTC. Translation gives CASSFAGPRTEQFF. This sequence joins TRBV11-2 and TRBJ2-1; TRBD2 is a possible D gene (6 bases). The CDR3 contains 14 residues. Per the germline V gene, CDR1 is SGHAT and CDR2 is FQNNGV. Trimming left V 3 bases short and J 9 bases short, with 15 bases between.

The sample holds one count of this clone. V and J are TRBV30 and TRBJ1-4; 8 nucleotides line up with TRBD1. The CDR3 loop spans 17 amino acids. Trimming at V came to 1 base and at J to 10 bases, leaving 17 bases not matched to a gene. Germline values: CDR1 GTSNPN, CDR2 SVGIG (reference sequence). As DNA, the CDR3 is TGTGCCTGGAGTGCCTCAAAATGGGACAGGTCAGGAGGAAAACTGTTTTTT. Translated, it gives CAWSASKWDRSGGKLFF.

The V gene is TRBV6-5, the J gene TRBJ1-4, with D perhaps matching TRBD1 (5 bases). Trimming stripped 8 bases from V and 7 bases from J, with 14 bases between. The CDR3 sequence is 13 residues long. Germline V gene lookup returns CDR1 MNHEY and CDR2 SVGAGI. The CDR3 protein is CASSRGLGEKLFF. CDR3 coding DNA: TGTGCCAGCTCAAGGGGTTTGGGTGAAAAACTGTTTTTT.

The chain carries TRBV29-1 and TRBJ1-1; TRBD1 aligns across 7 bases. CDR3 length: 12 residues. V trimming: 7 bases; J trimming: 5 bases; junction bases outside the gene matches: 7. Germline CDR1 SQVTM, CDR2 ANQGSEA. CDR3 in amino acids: CSAAKGQTEAFF. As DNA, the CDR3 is TGCAGCGCTGCCAAGGGACAGACTGAAGCTTTCTTT.

DNA for the CDR3: TGCGCCAGCAGCTTGGAACGGGAGACTGAAGCTTTCTTT. As protein: CASSLERETEAFF. The chain has TRBV5-1 and TRBJ1-1; the D is unclear. In germline, CDR1 is SGHRS, CDR2 YFSETQ. CDR3 length equals 13 residues. The V end lost 0 bases, the J end lost 5 bases, and 8 bases lay between the germline ends.